The source of this TCR beta chain is a study of blood T cell repertoires in COVID-19. Study overall: The samples span acute and convalescent COVID-19 from the United States, Italy and Spain.

In the original processing: Amplifying reference gene primers gave estimates of nucleated cell counts. Using immunoSEQ multiplex PCR, the repertoire was profiled, and TCRdb retains in-frame clones only, with some absent. V and J calls plus clone size are reproduced from that table; the DNA served to infer D and trimming. The sample lists under 250,000 clones; about 80% were seen once. Germline lookup yields CDR1 SGHRS and CDR2 YFSETQ. The ends were cut back, 2 bases at V and 6 bases at J, with 16 bases in the middle. This CDR3 has 15 residues. This clone came up once. The clonotype originates from a man aged 25-45 years who had recovered from COVID-19. V and J are TRBV5-1 and TRBJ2-3; D possibly corresponds to TRBD2 (5 bases). Material: peripheral blood. The CDR3 loop is CASSFEGKAVDTQYF. The DNA for the CDR3 is TGCGCCAGCAGCTTTGAGGGTAAGGCGGTGGATACGCAGTATTTT. Full variable domain (rest looked up from reference TRBV5-1 and TRBJ2-3): KAGVTQTPRYLIKTRGQQVTLSCSPISGHRSVSWYQQTPGQGLQFLFEYFSETQRNKGNFPGRFSGRQFSNSRSEMNVSTLELGDSALYLCASSFEGKAVDTQYFGPGTRLTVL.